This is a list of T cell receptor beta chains from one sample in a study of T cell repertoires in cytomegalovirus infection. In TCRdb, the reads were re-called with MiXCR into one record per CDR3 protein. The sample comprises about 450,000 distinct CDR3 sequences, around 32% of which are singletons, and roughly an eighth rests with the top ten. Sequenced input: PBMCs. All receptors derive from a human donor in good health (CMV status not recorded). Some clones in this sample may be carry-over from other donors' samples. Each CDR3 is given with its conserved first and last residue. A D gene is named only where the DNA matches it firmly. Not all rows give a size; the values are once, few, many and, for expanded clones, a class.

v_gene	d_gene	abundance	j_gene	CDR3nt	CDR3aa
TRBV12-3/TRBV12-4	TRBD1	few	TRBJ1-1	TGTGCCAGCACCCGCGGACAGGGGGTCACTGAAGCTTTCTTT	CASTRGQGVTEAFF
TRBV6-1	-	few	TRBJ1-1	TGTGCCAGCAGTGAAGGGGTAGACACTGAAGCTTTCTTT	CASSEGVDTEAFF
TRBV7-9	TRBD1	few	TRBJ1-5	TGTGCCAGCAGCCTCGCCGGGACAGATAGCAATCAGCCCCAGCATTTT	CASSLAGTDSNQPQHF
TRBV4-1	TRBD1	-	TRBJ2-7	TGCACCAGCAGCCAAGCCGGGACAGCAAGCTACGAGCAGTACTTC	CTSSQAGTASYEQYF
TRBV7-9	TRBD2	few	TRBJ2-5	TGTGCCAGCAGCTACCTCCCGGGAGGTAAAGAGACCCAGTACTTC	CASSYLPGGKETQYF
TRBV19	TRBD1	-	TRBJ1-5	TGTGCCAGTATGGCGGACAGGGCTGCATATCAGCCCCAGCATTTT	CASMADRAAYQPQHF
TRBV6-1	-	-	TRBJ1-1	TGTGCCAGCAGTGCCATCGGGAGTAACTTTGAAGCTTTCTTT	CASSAIGSNFEAFF
TRBV6-1	TRBD2	-	TRBJ2-2	TGTGCCAGCTCCCCGCTCGGGGGGGCAAAATCTTCCACCGGGGAGCTGTTTTTT	CASSPLGGAKSSTGELFF
TRBV9	TRBD2	-	TRBJ2-1	TGTGCCAGCAGCGTAGCCCTTACTAGCGGGGGTGACAATGAGCAGTTCTTC	CASSVALTSGGDNEQFF
TRBV4-1	-	-	TRBJ1-2	TGCGCCAGCAGCCAAGACAGGGTCGCAGGTGGCTACACCTTC	CASSQDRVAGGYTF
TRBV24-1	TRBD2	few	TRBJ2-1	TGTGCCACCAGTGATGGGGGACTAGCGGGGTATCAGTACAATGAGCAGTTCTTC	CATSDGGLAGYQYNEQFF
TRBV28	-	-	TRBJ1-1	TGTGCCAGCAGTTTTGATACTGAAGCTTTCTTT	CASSFDTEAFF
TRBV15	TRBD1	-	TRBJ2-3	TGTGCCACCAGCAGAGCCGGACAGGGCCCCACAGATACGCAGTATTTT	CATSRAGQGPTDTQYF
TRBV11-1	-	-	TRBJ2-1	TGTGCCAGCAGCTTAGCGTTGATTTGGGGAAGCTCCTACAATGAGCAGTTCTTC	CASSLALIWGSSYNEQFF
TRBV6-2/TRBV6-3	-	few	TRBJ1-1	TGTGCCAGCCGGAACCGGCAGTTCTTACCTGAAGCTTTCTTT	CASRNRQFLPEAFF
TRBV6-6	TRBD1	-	TRBJ2-3	TGTGCCAGCAGTTACCCCCCAGGGGGCCCGGCAGATACGCAGTATTTT	CASSYPPGGPADTQYF
TRBV28	-	-	TRBJ1-1	TGTGCCAGCAGAGAGTACGCAGGGGTGAACACTGAAGCTTTCTTT	CASREYAGVNTEAFF
TRBV11-2	-	-	TRBJ1-5	TGTGCCAGCAGCCCGGACCCGGGGGGAAATCAGCCCCAGCATTTT	CASSPDPGGNQPQHF
TRBV7-2	-	-	TRBJ2-6	TGTGCCAGCAGCGGGGCGGGCTCTGGGGCCAACGTCCTGACTTTC	CASSGAGSGANVLTF
TRBV7-2	-	few	TRBJ2-5	TGTGCCAGCAGCCTACGGCGGGGCTGGCAAGAGACCCAGTACTTC	CASSLRRGWQETQYF
TRBV6-5	TRBD2	many	TRBJ2-5	TGTGCCAGCAGTTACGGAGCGGGGTCGGGGACCCAGTACTTC	CASSYGAGSGTQYF
TRBV12-3/TRBV12-4	TRBD2	few	TRBJ2-2	TGTGCCAGCACTAGCGGGGGGGCCAGGGAGCTGTTTTTT	CASTSGGARELFF
TRBV6-2/TRBV6-3	-	many	TRBJ2-1	TGTGCCAGCAATTTCCGGGACACCTCCTACAATGAGCAGTTCTTC	CASNFRDTSYNEQFF
TRBV20-1	TRBD1	-	TRBJ2-1	TGCAGTGCCCCGCCCGGGACAGGGTCAAGCAATGAGCAGTTCTTC	CSAPPGTGSSNEQFF
TRBV7-9	-	few	TRBJ1-6	TGTGCCAGCAGCTTAGCAGGGGGGAGCAATTCACCCCTCCACTTT	CASSLAGGSNSPLHF
TRBV6-2/TRBV6-3	-	-	TRBJ1-1	TGTGCCAGCAGTTACTTTCCGGGGCGGAACACTGAAGCTTTCTTT	CASSYFPGRNTEAFF
TRBV19	-	many	TRBJ1-5	TGTGCCACCTGGTCAGGCGTGGGTCAGCCCCAGCATTTT	CATWSGVGQPQHF
TRBV19	-	-	TRBJ2-6	TGTGCCAGTAGTTCCCGGGACTTGTTATCAGGCGGGGTAGGGTCTGGGGCCAACGTCCTGACTTTC	CASSSRDLLSGGVGSGANVLTF
TRBV24-1	-	few	TRBJ2-1	TGTGCCACCAGTGATCGACGACCGGTCGAGCGGTCCTACAATGAGCAGTTCTTC	CATSDRRPVERSYNEQFF
TRBV6-1	TRBD1	-	TRBJ2-3	TGTGCCAGCACCAAGGGACAGGGGTACGCAGATACGCAGTATTTT	CASTKGQGYADTQYF
TRBV6-1	-	few	TRBJ2-3	TGTGCCAGCAGTGAATCAACCCTAAGGGATACGCAGTATTTT	CASSESTLRDTQYF
TRBV7-2	-	-	TRBJ1-4	TGTGCCAGCAGCGCAACCGGGACTTTTAATGAAAAACTGTTTTTT	CASSATGTFNEKLFF
TRBV28	-	-	TRBJ2-3	TGTGCCAGCAGTTCCCCCACAGTTACCACAGATACGCAGTATTTT	CASSSPTVTTDTQYF
TRBV7-6	TRBD1	few	TRBJ2-4	TGTGCCAGCAGCCCCGGGACAGGGGGAACCAAAAACATTCAGTACTTC	CASSPGTGGTKNIQYF
TRBV28	-	-	TRBJ2-1	TGTGCCAGCAGTCCAAAAACAGGGAATGAGCAGTTCTTC	CASSPKTGNEQFF
TRBV9	-	few	TRBJ2-5	TGTGCCAGCAGCGTACGGGGGTCGGGGCAAGAGACCCAGTACTTC	CASSVRGSGQETQYF
TRBV7-8	-	many	TRBJ1-1	TGTGCCAGCAGCTTAGGTCAGGGCTTCACTGAAGCTTTCTTT	CASSLGQGFTEAFF
TRBV28	TRBD2	-	TRBJ2-1	TGTGCCAGCAGATTAGCGGGGGGGCAGGGGAATGAGCAGTTCTTC	CASRLAGGQGNEQFF
TRBV6-2/TRBV6-3	-	few	TRBJ1-1	TGTGCCAGCAGTTACAGGCTTACCATGAACACTGAAGCTTTCTTT	CASSYRLTMNTEAFF
TRBV20-1	-	once	TRBJ2-7	TGCAGTGCGACCGGGACCCGAAGCTCCTACGAGCAGTACTTC	CSATGTRSSYEQYF
TRBV6-1	TRBD1	few	TRBJ1-4	TGTGCCAGCCAGCCGGACAGGTTAGACGAAAAACTGTTTTTT	CASQPDRLDEKLFF
TRBV20-1	-	-	TRBJ2-5	TGCAGTGCTAGTGAGGGGGGGACCCAGTACTTC	CSASEGGTQYF
TRBV28	-	-	TRBJ1-5	TGTGCCAGCAGTTCCCCAGGGAATCAGCCCCAGCATTTT	CASSSPGNQPQHF
TRBV7-9	TRBD1	few	TRBJ2-2	TGTGCCAGCAGCGGCCAACCGGGACAGAATTCTCCCGTCAAAGTCCCCGGGGAGCTGTTTTTT	CASSGQPGQNSPVKVPGELFF
TRBV27	TRBD1	many	TRBJ1-1	TGTGCCAGCAGTTACGACAGGGGTACTGAAGCTTTCTTT	CASSYDRGTEAFF
TRBV10-2	TRBD2	-	TRBJ2-7	TGCGCCAGCAGACTAGCGGGGAGCACCTACGAGCAGTACTTC	CASRLAGSTYEQYF
TRBV7-8	TRBD1	few	TRBJ1-1	TGTGCCAGCAGCCCCGGGACAGGGTACTTGAACACTGAAGCTTTCTTT	CASSPGTGYLNTEAFF
TRBV20-1	-	once	TRBJ2-7	TGCAGTGCTAGCCCGGGCCCCCTGGAGCAGTACTTC	CSASPGPLEQYF
TRBV20-1	TRBD2	few	TRBJ2-7	TGCAGTGCTAGAGGTGCACGGGAGGCTAGCGGGGGGGCCTACGAGCAGTACTTC	CSARGAREASGGAYEQYF
TRBV7-2	-	-	TRBJ2-7	TGTGCCAGCAGCTTAGATCAGGGGGGAGGCTACGAGCATTACTTC	CASSLDQGGGYEHYF
TRBV19	-	-	TRBJ1-5	TGTGCCAGTAGTACGGACGGGAGCTATAGCAATCAGCCCCAGCATTTT	CASSTDGSYSNQPQHF
TRBV6-1	-	many	TRBJ1-4	TGTGCCAGCTGGTCCCCTGGTGAAAAACTGTTTTTT	CASWSPGEKLFF
TRBV15	-	-	TRBJ1-2	TGTGCCACCAGCAGAGATCCGGGCTCTATCTATGGCTACACCTTC	CATSRDPGSIYGYTF
TRBV6-5	TRBD2	-	TRBJ2-1	TGTGCCAGCAGCCGACTAGCCGCCTACAATGAGCAGTTCTTC	CASSRLAAYNEQFF
TRBV6-1	TRBD1	many	TRBJ1-2	TGTGCCAGCAGAAAGGGCGACAGGGCTAACTATGGCTACACCTTC	CASRKGDRANYGYTF
TRBV25-1	TRBD1	-	TRBJ2-7	TGTGCCAGCAGTGATGACCGGGACAGTGGATCCTACGAGCAGTACTTC	CASSDDRDSGSYEQYF
TRBV6-4	TRBD2	few	TRBJ2-1	TGTGCCAGCAGTGATGGGACTAGCGGAGTCAATGAGCAGTTCTTC	CASSDGTSGVNEQFF
TRBV25-1	TRBD2	-	TRBJ2-7	TGTGCCAGCAGTGCTAGCGGGGGAAAGGCCTACGAGCAGTACTTC	CASSASGGKAYEQYF
TRBV7-6	-	many	TRBJ1-4	TGTGCCAGCAGCCGCTCCAGGGTCTCGAATGAAAAACTGTTTTTT	CASSRSRVSNEKLFF